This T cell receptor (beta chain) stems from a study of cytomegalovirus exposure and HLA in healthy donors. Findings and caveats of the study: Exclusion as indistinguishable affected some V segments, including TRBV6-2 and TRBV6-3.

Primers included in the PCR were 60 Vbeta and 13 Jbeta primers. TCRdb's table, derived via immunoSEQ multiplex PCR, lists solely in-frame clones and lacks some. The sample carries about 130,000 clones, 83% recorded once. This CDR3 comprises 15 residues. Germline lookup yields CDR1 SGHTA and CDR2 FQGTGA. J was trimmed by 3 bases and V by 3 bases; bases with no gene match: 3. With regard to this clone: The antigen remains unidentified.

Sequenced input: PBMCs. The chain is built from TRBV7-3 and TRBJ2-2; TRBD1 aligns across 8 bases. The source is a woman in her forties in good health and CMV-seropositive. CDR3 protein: CASSLRQGYTGELFF. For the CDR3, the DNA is TGTGCCAGCAGCTTGCGACAGGGGTACACCGGGGAGCTGTTTTTT. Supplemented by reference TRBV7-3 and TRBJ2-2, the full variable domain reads GAGVSQTPSNKVTEKGKYVELRCDPISGHTALYWYRQSLGQGPEFLIYFQGTGAADDSGLPNDRFFAVRPEGSVSTLKIQRTERGDSAVYLCASSLRQGYTGELFFGEGSRLTVL.